This entry lists 7 T cell receptor beta chains sequenced from one sample in a study of preoperative IRX-2 immunotherapy in early breast cancer. Treatment in this sample: preoperative locoregional IRX-2 cytokine immunotherapy. Repertoires were generated with immunoSEQ multiplex PCR, while TCRdb's copy carries only in-frame clones and drops some. The repertoire holds approximately 96,000 clones, with roughly 90% as singletons. The sample consisted of tumor tissue, taken after IRX-2 immunotherapy. Receptors were obtained from a human donor with breast cancer.

Here the CDR3 reads CASGVAGANTGELFF. For the CDR3, the DNA is TGTGCTAGTGGAGTAGCGGGTGCGAACACCGGGGAGCTGTTTTTT. The chain links TRBV12-5 to TRBJ2-2, with 7 nucleotides matching TRBD2. V lost 6 bases, J lost 0 bases, and 4 bases stayed unmatched. Germline-derived CDR1 and CDR2 are LGHNT and FRNRAP. The CDR3 length is 15 residues.

V usage is TRBV30 and J usage is TRBJ1-5; D is ambiguous. V lost 2 bases and J lost 3, with 11 bases in between. Germline assignment: CDR1 GTSNPN and CDR2 SVGIG (reference sequence). The CDR3 spans 14 residues. The CDR3: CAWSYSSNNQPQHF. In DNA form, the CDR3 reads TGTGCCTGGAGTTATAGTTCAAACAATCAGCCCCAGCATTTT.

This clone was observed a few times. The chain has TRBV15 and TRBJ2-1; TRBD1 is a possible D gene (5 bases). From germline, CDR1 is LNHNV and CDR2 YYDKDF (reference sequence). Trimming removed 1 base from V and 0 bases from J, with 16 bases in between. The CDR3 is 18 amino acids. CDR3 in amino acids: CATSRGRGDRSSYNEQFF. For the CDR3, the DNA is TGTGCCACCAGCAGAGGTAGGGGCGACAGAAGCTCCTACAATGAGCAGTTCTTC.

The chain employs TRBV19 and TRBJ1-4, with D tentatively TRBD1 (5 bases). Per germline, CDR1 LNHDA and CDR2 SQIVND (reference sequence). The V end was cut by 8 bases, the J end by 7 bases, with 20 bases between. There are 15 residues in the CDR3. The CDR3 reads CASYPQGGRSEKLFF. The CDR3 DNA reads TGTGCCAGTTACCCCCAGGGTGGTCGGTCTGAAAAACTGTTTTTT.

The chain joins TRBV5-1 to TRBJ1-1, with D uncertain. Between the trimmed V and J ends, which lost 0 bases and 1 base, there was a span of 10 bases. The CDR3 loop spans 15 amino acids. The germline CDR1 and CDR2 sequences are SGHRS and YFSETQ. The CDR3 protein is CASSLAQQRNTEAFF. In DNA form, the CDR3 reads TGCGCCAGCAGCTTGGCCCAACAGAGGAACACTGAAGCTTTCTTT.

The chain couples TRBV25-1 to TRBJ2-7; tentative D call: TRBD2 (5 bases). With 4 bases removed from V and 5 bases from J, the gap between germline ends came to 12 bases. CDR1 is MGHDK, CDR2 SYGVNS, per germline. CDR3 size: 13 residues. CDR3: CASSGNHGDEQYF. The CDR3 DNA reads TGTGCCAGCAGTGGGAACCACGGGGACGAGCAGTACTTC.

The CDR3 reads CASRHRGERGNEQFF. In DNA, the CDR3 is TGTGCCAGCAGGCACCGGGGAGAAAGAGGGAATGAGCAGTTCTTC. The J gene is TRBJ2-1, the V gene TRBV6-8; D is perhaps TRBD2 (5 bases). This CDR3 region has 15 residues. Germline V gives CDR1 MNHGY, CDR2 SAAAGT. The ends were cut back, 6 bases at V and 7 bases at J, with 19 bases in the middle.